This T cell receptor (beta chain) is from a study of shared T cell receptors in the human thymus. The CDR3 is made up of 13 amino acids. Per the germline V gene, CDR1 is SNHLY and CDR2 is FYNNEI. V was cut by 8 bases and J by 5 bases, with 15 bases left in between. Clones were read by immunoSEQ multiplex PCR, and TCRdb kept only the in-frame ones, dropping some. The table records some 760,000 clones, 70% to 90% of them present only once. The same data also contributed to another study, on human thymus T cells. In that study: Across thymic and blood repertoires, the usage of V and J genes appeared to be biased.

Sequenced: thymocytes. This TCR was recovered from a girl less than two years old with a congenital heart defect. The rearrangement uses TRBV2 and TRBJ1-1; perhaps TRBD1 as D (5 bases). The CDR3 loop is CASPRDSWTEAFF. The CDR3 region has the DNA TGTGCCAGCCCCAGGGACTCATGGACTGAAGCTTTCTTT.